The rows below give T cell receptor beta chains drawn from one sample of a study of blood T cell repertoires in COVID-19. The repertoire was sequenced with immunoSEQ multiplex PCR; TCRdb's copy has only in-frame clones and lacks some. The data hold 300,000 to 350,000 clones, with about 90% observed a single time. Sequencing was performed on peripheral blood. Receptors originate from a woman between 18 and 29 years old who had recovered from COVID-19. The CDR3 runs from the conserved cysteine through the conserved F or W. A D gene is named only where the DNA matches it firmly. A clone size is listed for some rows: how often the clone was seen (once, few, many), or a class if it is expanded.

TRBV5-8	TRBD1	once	TRBJ2-3	15	CASSTGQGHTDTQYF	TGTGCCAGCAGCACCGGACAGGGACACACAGATACGCAGTATTTT
TRBV4-3	NA	NA	TRBJ1-1	12	CASSQEAGEAFF	TGCGCCAGCAGCCAAGAGGCAGGTGAAGCTTTCTTT
TRBV2	TRBD1	NA	TRBJ1-1	16	CASSPGQGVLGTEAFF	TGTGCCAGCAGTCCGGGACAGGGGGTTCTTGGGACTGAAGCTTTCTTT
TRBV5-1	TRBD1	few	TRBJ2-3	16	CASSDPGTGRGDTQYF	TGCGCCAGCAGCGACCCCGGGACAGGACGAGGAGATACGCAGTATTTT
TRBV10-3	TRBD2	NA	TRBJ2-3	16	CAIKRTGGSGADTQYF	TGTGCCATCAAAAGGACTGGCGGGAGCGGCGCAGATACGCAGTATTTT
TRBV6-5	NA	NA	TRBJ1-2	12	CASRRQGGGYTF	TGTGCCAGCAGGCGTCAGGGCGGTGGCTACACCTTC
TRBV7-9	TRBD1	NA	TRBJ2-1	15	CASSPPGTEYNEQFF	TGTGCCAGCAGCCCACCCGGGACAGAGTACAATGAGCAGTTCTTC
TRBV11-3	NA	NA	TRBJ2-1	15	CASSPFGSEGNEQFF	TGTGCCAGCAGCCCTTTCGGGAGTGAAGGCAATGAGCAGTTCTTC
TRBV27	TRBD1	NA	TRBJ1-2	14	CASSSRGRERGYTF	TGTGCCAGCAGTTCCAGGGGGCGCGAACGTGGCTACACCTTC
TRBV4-1	TRBD1	NA	TRBJ1-2	14	CASSSRQGVYGYTF	TGCGCCAGCAGCTCCCGACAGGGGGTCTATGGCTACACCTTC
TRBV6-5	NA	NA	TRBJ1-1	12	CASRSGVTEAFF	TGTGCCAGCAGATCAGGGGTCACTGAAGCTTTCTTT
TRBV27	NA	NA	TRBJ1-3	16	CASSLAGPGAGNTIYF	TGTGCCAGCAGTTTAGCTGGTCCGGGGGCTGGAAACACCATATATTTT
TRBV27	TRBD2	NA	TRBJ2-5	15	CASSRLSGMRRDQYF	TGTGCCAGCAGCCGACTTAGCGGGATGAGAAGAGACCAGTACTTC
TRBV7-2	NA	NA	TRBJ2-1	16	CASSLGVAVSYNEQFF	TGTGCCAGCAGCTTAGGAGTAGCGGTCTCCTACAATGAGCAGTTCTTC
TRBV11-3	TRBD1	NA	TRBJ2-1	15	CASSSGQGAYNEQFF	TGTGCCAGCAGCTCGGGACAGGGAGCCTACAATGAGCAGTTCTTC
TRBV10-3	TRBD2	NA	TRBJ2-1	15	CAISGDSGSAHEQFF	TGTGCCATCAGTGGTGATAGCGGGAGTGCCCATGAGCAGTTCTTC
TRBV9	TRBD1	NA	TRBJ1-2	15	CASSTWDRRNYGYTF	TGTGCCAGCAGCACGTGGGACAGGCGAAACTATGGCTACACCTTC
TRBV3-1/TRBV3-2	NA	NA	TRBJ1-2	17	CASSQEWTQKNNYGYTF	TGTGCCAGCAGCCAAGAATGGACACAAAAGAATAACTATGGCTACACCTTC
TRBV6-5	NA	NA	TRBJ1-2	11	CASTRGSGYTF	TGTGCCAGCACAAGGGGATCCGGCTACACCTTC
TRBV7-9	TRBD1	NA	TRBJ2-3	16	CASSLVMGTVEDTQYF	TGTGCCAGCAGCTTAGTCATGGGGACAGTAGAAGATACGCAGTATTTT
TRBV6-2/TRBV6-3	NA	NA	TRBJ2-3	15	CASSYSARSPDTQYF	TGTGCCAGCAGTTACTCGGCCCGTTCCCCAGATACGCAGTATTTT
TRBV29-1	NA	NA	TRBJ1-2	16	CSVGGGWTDANYGYTF	TGCAGCGTTGGAGGTGGATGGACAGACGCTAACTATGGCTACACCTTC
TRBV7-9	TRBD2	NA	TRBJ2-3	16	CASSDNGLAVTDTQYF	TGTGCCAGCAGCGACAATGGACTAGCGGTCACAGATACGCAGTATTTT
TRBV4-3	TRBD1	NA	TRBJ1-3	16	CASSQATGDSGNTIYF	TGCGCCAGCAGCCAAGCGACAGGGGACTCTGGAAACACCATATATTTT
TRBV6-2/TRBV6-3	NA	NA	TRBJ2-1	17	CASSLGIRGGFYNEQFF	TGTGCCAGCAGTTTGGGGATAAGAGGAGGATTCTACAATGAGCAGTTCTTC
TRBV4-3	TRBD1	NA	TRBJ2-1	17	CASSQFLGDRPYNEQFF	TGCGCCAGCAGCCAGTTCCTGGGGGACAGGCCCTACAATGAGCAGTTCTTC
TRBV7-9	TRBD1	NA	TRBJ2-3	16	CASSFADRGRTDTQYF	TGTGCCAGCAGCTTCGCAGACAGGGGGAGAACAGATACGCAGTATTTT
TRBV2	TRBD2	NA	TRBJ2-3	16	CASSGWAGGGTDTQYF	TGTGCCAGCAGTGGATGGGCGGGAGGGGGCACAGATACGCAGTATTTT
TRBV3-1/TRBV3-2	NA	NA	TRBJ2-3	15	CASHNSDFLTDTQYF	TGTGCCAGCCATAATTCGGACTTCCTCACAGATACGCAGTATTTT
TRBV19	TRBD1	NA	TRBJ1-4	14	CASSIGQGGEKLFF	TGTGCCAGTAGTATAGGACAGGGGGGTGAAAAACTGTTTTTT
TRBV11-3	NA	NA	TRBJ2-3	16	CASSLAVAGATDTQYF	TGTGCCAGCAGCTTAGCGGTGGCAGGGGCCACAGATACGCAGTATTTT
TRBV7-9	NA	NA	TRBJ2-3	16	CASSSRLGGGTDTQYF	TGTGCCAGCAGCTCCCGACTAGGTGGGGGCACAGATACGCAGTATTTT
TRBV24-1	TRBD1	NA	TRBJ2-5	13	CATSEQGTETQYF	TGTGCCACCAGTGAACAGGGGACGGAGACCCAGTACTTC
TRBV27	TRBD1	NA	TRBJ1-2	14	CASSLRDRGDGYTF	TGTGCCAGCAGTTTAAGGGACAGGGGCGATGGCTACACCTTC
TRBV24-1	TRBD1	NA	TRBJ2-2	14	CATSPGQYTGELFF	TGTGCCACCAGCCCGGGACAGTACACCGGGGAGCTGTTTTTT
TRBV14	NA	NA	TRBJ1-4	15	CASSQDWTAPGKLFF	TGTGCCAGCAGCCAAGATTGGACAGCCCCGGGGAAACTGTTTTTT
TRBV7-7	NA	NA	TRBJ2-2	16	CASSLGQGLATGELFF	TGTGCCAGCAGCTTGGGGCAGGGTCTGGCCACCGGGGAGCTGTTTTTT
TRBV6-5	TRBD1	NA	TRBJ1-6	14	CASRLGTDNSPLHF	TGTGCCAGCAGACTGGGGACAGATAATTCACCCCTCCACTTT
TRBV7-9	NA	NA	TRBJ1-3	16	CASSLGMHYSGNTIYF	TGTGCCAGCAGCTTAGGGATGCACTACTCTGGAAACACCATATATTTT
TRBV18	TRBD1	NA	TRBJ2-1	16	CASSSGDRGPYNEQFF	TGTGCCAGCTCCTCAGGGGACAGGGGACCTTACAATGAGCAGTTCTTC
TRBV6-2/TRBV6-3	TRBD2	NA	TRBJ2-1	16	CASSLARLAGYNEQFF	TGTGCCAGCAGTCTAGCGCGCCTAGCGGGTTACAATGAGCAGTTCTTC
TRBV6-5	TRBD1	NA	TRBJ1-5	14	CASRRQGRGQPQHF	TGTGCCAGCAGGAGACAGGGGCGCGGTCAGCCCCAGCATTTT
TRBV4-1	TRBD1	once	TRBJ1-5	16	CASSQERGTGVLPQHF	TGCGCCAGCAGCCAAGAGAGAGGGACAGGGGTCTTGCCCCAGCATTTT
TRBV3-1/TRBV3-2	TRBD2	NA	TRBJ2-1	17	CASSQDLTSGSYNEQFF	TGTGCCAGCAGCCAAGATCTAACTAGCGGCTCCTACAATGAGCAGTTCTTC
TRBV29-1	TRBD1	few	TRBJ1-1	13	CSAKQGVYTEAFF	TGCAGCGCTAAACAGGGGGTTTACACTGAAGCTTTCTTT
TRBV24-1	TRBD2	NA	TRBJ2-5	17	CATSDSAESGRLGTQYF	TGTGCCACCAGTGATTCCGCGGAGAGCGGGAGACTTGGGACCCAGTACTTC
TRBV21-1	NA	NA	TRBJ1-5	15	CASSKGTGTHQPQHF	TGTGCCAGCAGCAAAGGTACAGGGACCCATCAGCCCCAGCATTTT
TRBV2	TRBD1	NA	TRBJ1-5	14	CASRTGTENQPQHF	TGTGCCAGCAGGACCGGGACAGAGAATCAGCCCCAGCATTTT
TRBV6-5	NA	NA	TRBJ2-2	15	CASSYSSGDTGELFF	TGTGCCAGCAGTTACTCGTCAGGGGACACCGGGGAGCTGTTTTTT